One sample yielded the 21 T cell receptor beta chains listed below, sequenced in a study of immune cell composition in non-small cell lung cancer. The data were produced by immunoSEQ multiplex PCR, yet TCRdb's version contains in-frame clones alone and is incomplete. The table includes about 2,100 clones, about four fifths detected once. What was sequenced was lung tumor tissue. The source of these receptors is a human donor with non-small cell lung cancer.

The rearrangement uses TRBV7-2 and TRBJ1-2; TRBD1 might be the D (6 bases). CDR3 length equals 16 residues. Germline V CDR1 and CDR2: SGHTA, FQGNSA. V dropped 6 bases and J dropped 4 bases, with 21 bases sitting between them. CDR3 sequence: CASRPSGTRPSYGYTF. The DNA of the CDR3 is TGTGCCAGCAGGCCGTCCGGGACACGGCCATCCTATGGCTACACCTTC.

The V and J genes are TRBV7-3 and TRBJ2-6; D unclear. V was pared by 2 bases and J by 0 bases, with 14 bases between. Per the germline V gene, CDR1 is SGHTA and CDR2 is FQGTGA. The CDR3 spans 18 residues. The CDR3 loop is CASSLRGEHHSGANVLTF. The CDR3 coding sequence is TGTGCCAGCAGCTTACGTGGTGAACACCACTCTGGGGCCAACGTCCTGACTTTC. Supplemented by reference TRBV7-3 and TRBJ2-6, the full variable domain reads GAGVSQTPSNKVTEKGKYVELRCDPISGHTALYWYRQSLGQGPEFLIYFQGTGAADDSGLPNDRFFAVRPEGSVSTLKIQRTERGDSAVYLCASSLRGEHHSGANVLTFGAGSRLTVL.

This rearrangement joins TRBV10-3 to TRBJ1-4, with D possibly matching TRBD1 (5 bases). Trimming removed 4 bases from V and 4 bases from J, with 22 bases in between. The CDR3 has 18 residues. Germline V CDR1 and CDR2: ENHRY, SYGVKD. The CDR3 region is CAISVRGIMTALNEKLFF. The DNA of the CDR3 is TGTGCCATCAGTGTCCGAGGAATAATGACAGCTCTTAATGAAAAACTGTTTTTT.

Here the CDR3 reads CASSFAGGEQFF. For the CDR3, the DNA is TGTGCCAGCTCCTTCGCGGGGGGCGAGCAGTTCTTC. The chain employs TRBV6-4 and TRBJ2-1; 8 bases fit TRBD2. Unmatched junction bases numbered 7, after V lost 8 bases and J lost 10 bases. The V gene's germline CDR1 is MRHNA and CDR2 SNTAGT. This CDR3 comprises 12 residues.

J is TRBJ2-5 and V is TRBV28, with D possibly TRBD1 on 5 matching bases. Per the germline V gene, CDR1 is MDHEN and CDR2 is SYDVKM. The germline V and J ends were trimmed by 7 bases and 5 bases, with 14 bases remaining between them. This CDR3 has 13 residues. The CDR3 sequence is CASTTLGVETQYF. In nucleotides, the CDR3 is TGTGCCAGCACCACTTTAGGGGTCGAGACCCAGTACTTC.

CDR3 nucleotides: TGTGCCAGCAGTGAAACAGGGAACACAGATACGCAGTATTTT. Protein product: CASSETGNTDTQYF. V gene TRBV2 combines with J gene TRBJ2-3; perhaps TRBD1 as D (6 bases). The CDR3 extends over 14 amino acids. Trimming stripped 2 bases from V and 2 bases from J, with 8 bases between. Germline CDR1 is SNHLY and CDR2 is FYNNEI. Looking up the rest from reference TRBV2 and TRBJ2-3 gives the full variable domain: EPEVTQTPSHQVTQMGQEVILRCVPISNHLYFYWYRQILGQKVEFLVSFYNNEISEKSEIFDDQFSVERPDGSNFTLKIRSTKLEDSAMYFCASSETGNTDTQYFGPGTRLTVL.

CDR3 DNA sequence: TGTGCCAGCAGTTTACCCCGAGGGCCCCAGCATTTT. This translates into CASSLPRGPQHF. The V gene is TRBV28, the J gene TRBJ1-5, with no clear D. Deletions cut 2 bases from V and 9 bases from J, with 8 bases between. There are 12 residues in the CDR3. Germline lookup yields CDR1 MDHEN and CDR2 SYDVKM.

The chain is built from TRBV28 and TRBJ2-7; 7 bases agree with TRBD2. With V trimmed by 7 bases and J by 3 bases, 12 bases remained unmatched. Germline V gene data show CDR1 as MDHEN and CDR2 as SYDVKM. CDR3 length equals 15 residues. CDR3 DNA: TGTGCCAGCACCACCTTTTTCCGGGGGGACTACGAGCAGTACTTC. It translates to CASTTFFRGDYEQYF.

The CDR3 DNA sequence: TGTGCCAGCAGCTTAAGAACAGGATCGAACACCGGGGAGCTGTTTTTT. Its protein product is CASSLRTGSNTGELFF. The chain joins TRBV11-1 to TRBJ2-2; TRBD1 might be the D (5 bases). CDR1 SGHAT and CDR2 FQDESV come from the germline V gene (reference sequence). Trimming pared 2 bases from V and 0 bases from J, leaving 10 bases between. The CDR3 has 16 residues.

This chain connects TRBV2 to TRBJ2-3, with D maybe TRBD1 (6 bases). Trimming stripped 5 bases from V and 2 bases from J, with 11 bases between. The CDR3 is made up of 14 amino acids. Germline-derived CDR1 and CDR2 are SNHLY and FYNNEI. CDR3 in amino acids: CASSRTAPTDTQYF. The CDR3 DNA is TGTGCCAGCAGTCGGACAGCCCCCACAGATACGCAGTATTTT.

The rearrangement joins TRBV18 to TRBJ2-7; maybe TRBD1 (5 bases). Germline CDR1 is KGHSH and CDR2 is LQKENI. V was pared by 6 bases and J by 1 base, with 16 bases between. CDR3 size: 15 residues. Here the CDR3 DNA reads TGTGCCAGCTCTTTCCCAGGGTCTAGGTCCTACGAGCAGTACTTC. Translated, it gives CASSFPGSRSYEQYF.

The V call is TRBV10-3, the J call TRBJ2-7, with D tentatively TRBD2 (6 bases). The ends were cut back, 5 bases at V and 6 bases at J, with 23 bases in the middle. In germline, CDR1 is ENHRY, CDR2 SYGVKD. CDR3 length: 16 amino acids. The CDR3 spells CAISISPLASVPEQYF. Written as DNA, the CDR3 is TGTGCCATCAGTATCTCCCCCCTTGCTAGCGTGCCCGAGCAGTACTTC.

This chain's CDR3 is CASSASSNSPLHF. DNA for the CDR3: TGTGCCAGCAGTGCCAGTTCTAATTCACCCCTCCACTTT. The rearrangement links TRBV6-1 to TRBJ1-6, with no clear D. Trimming shortened V by 4 bases and J by 6 bases, and 7 bases separated the two germline ends. The CDR3 extends over 13 amino acids. Germline-derived CDR1 and CDR2 are MNHNS and SASEGT.

Worth noting for this clone: The junction departs from the called germline gene at one end, perhaps through a read error. The chain couples TRBV7-7 to TRBJ2-1, with a possible D match to TRBD1 (5 bases). The germline V gene encodes CDR1 SSHAT and CDR2 FNYEAQ (reference sequence). The CDR3 has 14 residues. The CDR3 coding sequence is TGTGCTAGCAGCTTCCTGGGGCGCTACAATGAGCAGTTCTTC. Translated: CASSFLGRYNEQFF.

This rearrangement joins TRBV11-2 to TRBJ1-1; TRBD1 matches at 10 bases. Germline CDR1 reads SGHAT; CDR2 reads FQNNGV. The J segment lost 0 bases and the V segment lost 2 bases, leaving 6 bases of the junction unmatched. The CDR3 consists of 17 residues. CDR3 DNA: TGTGCCAGCAGCTTAAGGGACAGGGGTTATATGAACACTGAAGCTTTCTTT. As protein: CASSLRDRGYMNTEAFF.

The chain links TRBV7-3 to TRBJ2-3, with 13 bases identical to TRBD2. CDR3 size: 18 residues. CDR1 SGHTA and CDR2 FQGTGA come from the germline V gene. With V trimmed by 4 bases and J by 3 bases, 10 bases remained unmatched. CDR3 sequence (DNA): TGTGCCAGCAGCTCAGGACTAGCGGGAGTCGAGTGGACAGATACGCAGTATTTT. Translated: CASSSGLAGVEWTDTQYF.

This clone was detected a few times. The V gene is TRBV6-1, the J gene TRBJ2-2, with 9 nucleotides matching TRBD1. V shed 6 bases and J 7 bases; nucleotides not matched to a gene: 3. This CDR3 is 13 amino acids long. The germline gives CDR1 MNHNS, CDR2 SASEGT. CDR3 region: CASRGQGGGELFF. CDR3 sequence (DNA): TGTGCCAGCAGGGGACAGGGTGGCGGGGAGCTGTTTTTT.

V is TRBV10-1 and J is TRBJ2-3; 12 bases fit TRBD2. This CDR3 is built from 14 residues. The V and J ends lost 4 bases and 6 bases, in that order; junction bases with no gene match: 2. Germline loops: CDR1 WNHNN, CDR2 SYGVQD (reference sequence). CDR3 residues: CASSAGTSGDTQYF. The CDR3 DNA reads as TGCGCCAGCAGTGCCGGGACTAGCGGGGATACGCAGTATTTT.

The chain joins TRBV7-9 to TRBJ2-2; D uncertain. Germline CDR1 is SEHNR and CDR2 is FQNEAQ (reference sequence). The V and J ends lost 5 bases and 0 bases respectively, with 13 bases between them. CDR3 size: 16 residues. The DNA of the CDR3 is TGTGCCAGCAGCCACCTGGCAGGCTCGAACACCGGGGAGCTGTTTTTT. Residues: CASSHLAGSNTGELFF.

This chain uses TRBV19 with TRBJ1-2; D is uncertain. Germline lookup yields CDR1 LNHDA and CDR2 SQIVND (reference sequence). V lost 3 bases and J 3 bases, leaving 11 bases between the germline ends. CDR3 size: 14 residues. The DNA of the CDR3 is TGTGCCAGTAGTATCCGCGGGTCATACTATGGCTACACCTTC. Its translation is CASSIRGSYYGYTF.

The chain has TRBV11-2 and TRBJ2-2; D perhaps matches TRBD2 (7 bases). V lost 5 bases, J lost 4 bases, and 20 bases lay in between. The CDR3 is 17 amino acids. Germline-derived CDR1 and CDR2 are SGHAT and FQNNGV. The CDR3 is CASSRMWLRGGTGELFF. CDR3 DNA: TGTGCCAGCAGCAGAATGTGGTTGAGGGGGGGCACCGGGGAGCTGTTTTTT. The whole variable domain, remainder taken from reference TRBV11-2 and TRBJ2-2, is EAGVAQSPRYKIIEKRQSVAFWCNPISGHATLYWYQQILGQGPKLLIQFQNNGVVDDSQLPKDRFSAERLKGVDSTLKIQPAKLEDSAVYLCASSRMWLRGGTGELFFGEGSRLTVL.